These 27 T cell receptor beta chains were sequenced from one sample in a study of identical twins. In TCRdb, the 5' RACE reads were re-called with MiXCR into one record per CDR3 protein. The table lists 250,000 to 350,000 distinct CDR3 sequences, roughly 8.6% of them singletons. The sample was also linked to a second study, of yellow fever vaccine responses in identical twins.

Sequenced: CD8+ T cells sorted from blood. The receptor source for this set is a woman younger than 35 in good health.

This clonotype was seen more than once but under ten times. V gene TRBV7-2 combines with J gene TRBJ2-2, with a possible D match to TRBD1 (6 bases). V shed 0 bases and J shed 7 bases, with 9 bases lying between them. This CDR3 is built from 14 residues. From germline, CDR1 is SGHTA and CDR2 FQGNSA. As DNA, the CDR3 is TGTGCCAGCAGCTTAGCATTAGGGGGCGGGGAGCTGTTTTTT. It encodes CASSLALGGGELFF.

This clonotype occurred many times. This chain uses TRBV28 with TRBJ2-7; D may be TRBD1 or TRBD2 (7 bases each). The ends were cut back, 5 bases at V and 7 bases at J, with 15 bases in the middle. CDR3 length: 13 amino acids. The germline V gene has CDR1 MDHEN and CDR2 SYDVKM. The CDR3 region is CASSQGGREEQYF. In nucleotides, the CDR3 is TGTGCCAGCAGTCAGGGGGGGCGGGAGGAGCAGTACTTC. The full variable domain, in which reference TRBV28 and TRBJ2-7 provide the parts outside the CDR3, is DVKVTQSSRYLVKRTGEKVFLECVQDMDHENMFWYRQDPGLGLRLIYFSYDVKMKEKGDIPEGYSVSREKKERFSLILESASTNQTSMYLCASSQGGREEQYFGPGTRLTVT.

Concerning this clonotype: This sequence may be a read error, since a much larger clone differs from it by one base. The CDR3 ends on some other residue instead of the conserved phenylalanine or tryptophan, so this is likely a read error. J is TRBJ2-4 and V is TRBV10-3; no firm D call. Germline CDR1 reads ENHRY; CDR2 reads SYGVKD. V lost 3 bases, J lost 8 bases, and 8 bases lay in between. The CDR3 is made up of 12 amino acids. The CDR3 loop is CAISDLEDIQYL. The DNA of the CDR3 is TGTGCCATCAGTGATCTTGAGGACATTCAGTACTTG.

This clonotype appeared many times. J is TRBJ2-3 and V is TRBV29-1; D not certain. The germline V gene encodes CDR1 SQVTM and CDR2 ANQGSEA. The CDR3 is 12 amino acids. V lost 3 bases, J lost 5 bases, and 9 bases lay in between. Here the CDR3 reads CSVEQVEDTQYF. CDR3 nucleotides: TGCAGCGTTGAGCAGGTGGAAGATACGCAGTATTTT.

This chain connects TRBV20-1 to TRBJ2-1, with 9 bases that match TRBD2. Unmatched junction bases numbered 9, after V lost 0 bases and J lost 9 bases. Germline CDR1 DFQATT, CDR2 SNEGSKA (reference sequence). CDR3 length: 15 residues. The DNA for the CDR3 is TGCAGTGCTAGAGATCGGGCTAGCGGGACAGTTGAGCAGTTCTTC. It codes for CSARDRASGTVEQFF.

V is TRBV7-8 and J is TRBJ2-1; TRBD1 matches 7 bases. This CDR3 spans 14 amino acids. The ends lost 4 bases at V and 4 bases at J; junction bases unmatched: 4. Germline assignment: CDR1 SGHVS and CDR2 FQNEAQ. CDR3 bases: TGTGCCAGCAGCTCAACAGGGGCGTACAATGAGCAGTTCTTC. This translates into CASSSTGAYNEQFF.

This clonotype was counted a few times. The gene calls are TRBV11-1 and TRBJ2-3; the match to TRBD1 covers 8 bases. Germline loops: CDR1 SGHAT, CDR2 FQDESV (reference sequence). The CDR3 contains 14 residues. J gave up 6 bases and V 4 bases, and 6 bases lay outside the gene matches. The DNA for the CDR3 is TGTGCCAGCAGCTGGACAGGGAGTCTGGATACGCAGTATTTT. Translation: CASSWTGSLDTQYF.

This clonotype showed up many times. The chain couples TRBV7-3 to TRBJ2-1, with 8 bases aligning to TRBD2. The germline V gene has CDR1 SGHTA and CDR2 FQGTGA. CDR3 length: 17 amino acids. Germline trimming cut 1 base from V and 4 bases from J; bases unmatched to any gene: 9. CDR3 DNA sequence: TGTGCCAGCAGCTTAAGCCCCAGCGGGGGTCTTTACAATGAGCAGTTCTTC. Translated: CASSLSPSGGLYNEQFF.

This clonotype was counted many times. The chain is built from TRBV12-3 or TRBV12-4 and TRBJ2-5; D assignment may be TRBD1 or TRBD2 (5 bases each). CDR3 length: 14 residues. V lost 6 bases and J lost 3, with 14 bases in between. CDR3 DNA sequence: TGTGCCAGCAGACCCGGGACGGGTGAAGAGACCCAGTACTTC. Amino acids: CASRPGTGEETQYF.

This clonotype was detected many times. The V and J genes are TRBV15 and TRBJ2-3, with D perhaps matching TRBD1 (6 bases). V shed 3 bases and J shed 2 bases, with 12 bases lying between them. The V gene's germline CDR1 is LNHNV and CDR2 YYDKDF (reference sequence). The CDR3 runs to 15 residues. CDR3 protein: CATSRKGVDTDTQYF. CDR3 nucleotides: TGTGCCACCAGCAGGAAGGGGGTGGACACAGATACGCAGTATTTT.

This clonotype was detected a few times. This rearrangement joins TRBV29-1 to TRBJ2-7, with D possibly TRBD1 on 5 matching bases. V dropped 5 bases and J dropped 4 bases, with 15 bases sitting between them. This CDR3 has 13 residues. Germline V lookup: CDR1 SQVTM, CDR2 ANQGSEA. The CDR3 reads CSVQGQGGYEQYF. For the CDR3, the DNA is TGCAGCGTTCAAGGGCAGGGTGGTTACGAGCAGTACTTC.

This clonotype was seen at least ten times. The J gene is TRBJ2-1, the V gene TRBV7-9, with 8 bases lining up with TRBD2. Looked up from germline, CDR1 is SEHNR and CDR2 is FQNEAQ (reference sequence). The CDR3 is made up of 16 amino acids. The junction had 12 bases not matched to a gene; V was cut back by 4 bases and J by 7 bases. In nucleotides, the CDR3 is TGTGCCAGCAGCTCCCCCCCTAGCGGGTCCTTGAATGAGCAGTTCTTC. Its protein is CASSSPPSGSLNEQFF.

Ten or more counts support this clonotype. V gene TRBV7-8 combines with J gene TRBJ2-7; D remains unclear. CDR3 length: 12 amino acids. In germline, CDR1 is SGHVS, CDR2 FQNEAQ. V lost 1 base to trimming and J lost 4 bases, with 5 bases between them. CDR3 sequence: CASSLVLYEQYF. The CDR3, as DNA: TGTGCCAGCAGCTTAGTCTTATACGAGCAGTACTTC.

Only a few counts were recorded for this clonotype. The chain carries TRBV29-1 and TRBJ2-1, with 7 nucleotides matching TRBD2. The J segment lost 2 bases and the V segment lost 0 bases, leaving 10 bases of the junction unmatched. This CDR3 is 17 amino acids long. Germline V gives CDR1 SQVTM, CDR2 ANQGSEA. The CDR3 DNA follows: TGCAGCGTTGAAGATCGGGGAGGAGCGGGGACCTACAATGAGCAGTTCTTC. This encodes CSVEDRGGAGTYNEQFF.

The genes are TRBV2 and TRBJ2-1; D not certain. Trimming cost V 2 bases and J 0 bases, with 11 bases left between them. Germline V CDR1 and CDR2: SNHLY, FYNNEI. There are 16 residues in the CDR3. This chain's CDR3 is CASSENPESSYNEQFF. The CDR3 DNA reads TGTGCCAGCAGTGAAAATCCGGAGAGCTCCTACAATGAGCAGTTCTTC.

V usage is TRBV27 and J usage is TRBJ2-7, with 7 bases that match TRBD1. Germline V lookup: CDR1 MNHEY, CDR2 SMNVEV (reference sequence). Trimming at V came to 3 bases and at J to 4 bases, leaving 6 bases not matched to a gene. The CDR3 is 14 residues long. CDR3 amino acids: CASSLHRGNYEQYF. CDR3 DNA sequence: TGTGCCAGCAGTTTGCACAGGGGCAATTACGAGCAGTACTTC.

This clonotype was detected a few times. The J gene is TRBJ2-7, the V gene TRBV20-1; D is perhaps TRBD2 (6 bases). Deletions cut 1 base from V and 5 bases from J, with 12 bases between. Germline loops: CDR1 DFQATT, CDR2 SNEGSKA (reference sequence). The CDR3 is 13 amino acids. CDR3 sequence (DNA): TGCAGTGCTAGAGTCATGGGAGGCAACGAGCAGTACTTC. As protein: CSARVMGGNEQYF.

Concerning this clonotype: This may arise from a read error, as a much more abundant clone is one base away. The chain uses TRBV29-1 and TRBJ2-7; D not certain. The length of the CDR3 is 11 residues. CDR1 is SQVTM and CDR2 is ANQGSEA in the germline V gene. CDR3 DNA: TGCATCGTTGAAGACAACTACGAGCAGTACTTC. It encodes CIVEDNYEQYF.

This clonotype was picked up many times. The chain is built from TRBV6-4 and TRBJ2-1; D gene uncertain. CDR3 size: 14 residues. V was pared by 5 bases and J by 3 bases, with 11 bases between. CDR1 is MRHNA and CDR2 is SNTAGT in the germline V gene. CDR3 loop: CASSPDQDYNEQFF. The CDR3 DNA sequence: TGTGCCAGCAGTCCAGATCAAGACTACAATGAGCAGTTCTTC.

This clonotype has ten or more counts. The V call is TRBV12-3 or TRBV12-4, the J call TRBJ1-2; weak D call: TRBD1 (5 bases). Trimming took off 6 bases at V and 3 bases at J, with 11 bases between the two ends. This CDR3 has 13 residues. The CDR3 nucleotides read TGTGCCAGCAGGCCTCAGGGTGACTATGGCTACACCTTC. It encodes CASRPQGDYGYTF.

This clonotype was seen a few times. The germline gene is not matched at one end of the junction; a read error may be the cause. This chain joins TRBV7-7 and TRBJ2-2; TRBD1 aligns across 10 bases. The CDR3 runs 15 residues. Germline-derived CDR1 and CDR2 are SSHAT and FNYEAQ (reference sequence). The CDR3 protein is CASSRGTGDTGELFF. CDR3 DNA: TGTGCTAGCAGCCGAGGGACAGGGGACACCGGGGAGCTGTTTTTT.

This clonotype was counted ten times or more. This sequence joins TRBV6-2 or TRBV6-3 and TRBJ2-6, with D unresolved. CDR3 length: 17 amino acids. With 7 bases removed from V and 0 bases from J, the gap between germline ends came to 16 bases. Germline V gene sequence: CDR1 MNHEY, CDR2 SVGEGT. In DNA form, the CDR3 reads TGTGCCAGCACCTACGGACCGTACATCTCTGGGGCCAACGTCCTGACTTTC. Its translation: CASTYGPYISGANVLTF.

This clonotype turned up a few times. J is TRBJ2-1 and V is TRBV7-8, with a tentative D call TRBD2 (5 bases). The CDR3 runs 15 residues. Trimming left V 5 bases short and J 10 bases short, with 21 bases between. Germline lookup yields CDR1 SGHVS and CDR2 FQNEAQ. The CDR3 region is CASSPYVPSRFEQFF. The CDR3 DNA reads TGTGCCAGCAGCCCCTACGTACCTAGCCGGTTCGAGCAGTTCTTC.

This clonotype was seen a handful of times. This chain connects TRBV29-1 to TRBJ2-7; D call uncertain. The CDR3 covers 14 residues. The germline gives CDR1 SQVTM, CDR2 ANQGSEA. Trimming removed 0 bases from V and 0 bases from J, with 9 bases in between. The DNA for the CDR3 is TGCAGCGTTGAAGATCAATCAGACTCCTACGAGCAGTACTTC. It encodes CSVEDQSDSYEQYF.

This clonotype was observed at least ten times. This rearrangement joins TRBV29-1 to TRBJ2-1, with D perhaps being TRBD1 or TRBD2 (5 bases each). This CDR3 spans 12 amino acids. Germline CDR1 is SQVTM and CDR2 is ANQGSEA. V was shortened by 5 bases and J by 6 bases, with 11 bases between the two germline ends. CDR3 in DNA: TGCAGCGTTTTCAGGGACGCCAATGAGCAGTTCTTC. Translating gives CSVFRDANEQFF.

This clonotype was detected a few times. J is TRBJ1-1 and V is TRBV6-5; TRBD1 aligns across 10 bases. The trim removed 2 bases at V and 3 bases at J, leaving 0 bases unmatched. This CDR3 spans 14 amino acids. Germline CDR1 is MNHEY and CDR2 is SVGAGI. CDR3 sequence (DNA): TGTGCCAGCAGTTACGGGACAGGGGACACTGAAGCTTTCTTT. Its translation is CASSYGTGDTEAFF.

The sample holds many counts of this clonotype. The chain carries TRBV29-1 and TRBJ2-1, with D possibly being TRBD2 (6 bases). The V end was cut by 5 bases, the J end by 9 bases, with 20 bases between. Germline loops: CDR1 SQVTM, CDR2 ANQGSEA. The CDR3 is 14 residues long. The CDR3 loop is CSVFGPLAGGEQFF. The CDR3 nucleotides are TGCAGCGTTTTTGGGCCCCTCGCCGGGGGTGAGCAGTTCTTC.